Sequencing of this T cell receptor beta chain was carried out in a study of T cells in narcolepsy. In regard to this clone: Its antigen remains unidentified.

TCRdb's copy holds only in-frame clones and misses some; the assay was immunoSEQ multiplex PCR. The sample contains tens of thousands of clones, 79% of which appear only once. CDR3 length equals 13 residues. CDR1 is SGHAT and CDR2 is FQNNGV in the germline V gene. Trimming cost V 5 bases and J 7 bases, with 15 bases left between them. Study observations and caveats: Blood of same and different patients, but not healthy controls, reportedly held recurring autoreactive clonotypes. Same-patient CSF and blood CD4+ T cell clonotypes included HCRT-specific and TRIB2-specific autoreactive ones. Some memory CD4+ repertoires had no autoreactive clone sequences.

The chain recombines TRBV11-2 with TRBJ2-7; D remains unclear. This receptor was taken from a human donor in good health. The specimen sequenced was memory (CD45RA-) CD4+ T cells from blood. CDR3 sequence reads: CASSPQMYGEQYF. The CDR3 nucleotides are TGTGCCAGCAGCCCACAAATGTACGGGGAGCAGTACTTC. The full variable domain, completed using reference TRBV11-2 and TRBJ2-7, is EAGVAQSPRYKIIEKRQSVAFWCNPISGHATLYWYQQILGQGPKLLIQFQNNGVVDDSQLPKDRFSAERLKGVDSTLKIQPAKLEDSAVYLCASSPQMYGEQYFGPGTRLTVT.